The present TCR beta chain was sequenced within a study of CD8+ T cells in alopecia areata. The CDR3 has 16 amino acids. In germline, CDR1 is SGHTA, CDR2 FQGTGA. V shed 5 bases, J shed 0 bases, and the junction held 6 bases outside the gene matches. A note on this clone: As yet, its antigen is unknown.

In each case, RNA was isolated and then reverse transcribed into cDNA as the sequencing template. The method was immunoSEQ multiplex PCR; TCRdb's version includes in-frame clones alone and lacks a portion of them. The table lists approximately 140,000 clones, 82% of them singletons. Treatment given: oral pan-JAK inhibitor, 5-10 mg twice daily. Study-wide findings and caveats: Compared with normal scalp, lesional scalp had higher clonality and more expanded CD8+ clones.

The genes are TRBV7-3 and TRBJ2-1, with 8 bases lining up with TRBD1. This sequence was found in a human donor with alopecia areata. Sample: CD8+ T cells sorted from blood, taken at week 4, from a patient treated with tofacitinib. The CDR3, as DNA: TGTGCCAGCAGCCACATAGGACAGGGCTCCTACAATGAGCAGTTCTTC. Encoded protein: CASSHIGQGSYNEQFF.